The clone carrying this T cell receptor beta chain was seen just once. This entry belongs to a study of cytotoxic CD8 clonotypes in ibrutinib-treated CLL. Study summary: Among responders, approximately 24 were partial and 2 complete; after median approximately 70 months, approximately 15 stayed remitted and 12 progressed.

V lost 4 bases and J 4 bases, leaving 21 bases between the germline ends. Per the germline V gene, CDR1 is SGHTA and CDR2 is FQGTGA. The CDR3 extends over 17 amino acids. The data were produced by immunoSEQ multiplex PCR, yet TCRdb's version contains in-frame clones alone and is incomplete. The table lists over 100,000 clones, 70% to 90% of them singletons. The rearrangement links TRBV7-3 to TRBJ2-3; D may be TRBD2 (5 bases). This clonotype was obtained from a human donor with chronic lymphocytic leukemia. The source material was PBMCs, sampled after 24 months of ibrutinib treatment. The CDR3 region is CASSSGWVLLGADTQYF. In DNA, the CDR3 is TGTGCCAGCAGCTCCGGGTGGGTTCTACTGGGAGCAGATACGCAGTATTTT.